The clone carrying this T cell receptor beta chain was observed at least ten times. Its antigen is undetermined. Coverage ceases 3 residues before the CDR3 finishes, and the germline J gene fills in the end. Some clones are missing from TCRdb's copy, which holds only in-frame ones; the method was immunoSEQ multiplex PCR. This sample has some 44,000 clones, each found more than once. CDR3 length: 14 amino acids. Trimming left V 5 bases short and J 7 bases short, with 15 bases between. Germline V CDR1 and CDR2: SGHDT, YYEEEE. The sample comes from a study of T cell clonality in common variable immunodeficiency. Points from the study as a whole: Fewer TCRbeta clones were shared among CVID subjects than controls. TCRbeta clonality was increased in CVID versus healthy controls.

The receptor was isolated from a person between 18 and 70 years old in good health. The V gene is TRBV5-6, the J gene TRBJ2-2, with a tentative D call TRBD2 (5 bases). The sample was peripheral blood mononuclear cells. The CDR3 spells CASSFILEGGELFF. The CDR3 DNA, read in part, is TGTGCCAGCAGTTTTATTTTAGAGGGCGGGGAG.